The T cell receptor (beta chain) described here comes from a study of blood T cell repertoires in COVID-19. About the study: The origin of the acute and convalescent COVID-19 samples was the United States, Italy and Spain. In each case, the material was cDNA or gDNA derived from T cells, B-cell-depleted T cells, or PBMCs.

In the original processing: The assay estimated nucleated cells by amplifying reference gene primers. Only in-frame clones appear in the TCRdb table, and some are missing; sequencing was by immunoSEQ multiplex PCR. The V and J calls and clone size were taken over from that table, and D and trimming were inferred from the DNA. The repertoire consists of about 160,000 clones, with over 80% occurring once and the leading ten covering 3% to 4.5%. Germline V gene data show CDR1 as SEHNR and CDR2 as FQNEAQ (reference sequence). Trimming cost V 1 base and J 6 bases, with 7 bases left between them. The CDR3 spans 13 residues.

This chain joins TRBV7-9 and TRBJ1-5, with a tentative D call TRBD1 (5 bases). The sample taken for sequencing was peripheral blood. The sequence came from a woman aged 55-70 years who had recovered from COVID-19. CDR3 coding DNA: TGTGCCAGCAGCTTAGAGGGGCCTCAGCCCCAGCATTTT. Residues: CASSLEGPQPQHF.